This T cell receptor (beta chain) was found in a study of blood T cell repertoires in COVID-19. This clone was counted a single time. The germline V gene has CDR1 MNHEY and CDR2 SMNVEV (reference sequence). The CDR3 spans 15 residues. Trimming removed 5 bases from V and 1 base from J; junction bases left unmatched: 2. Clones were sequenced by immunoSEQ multiplex PCR, and TCRdb holds only the in-frame ones, with some missing. The top ten clones hold roughly 10% of a sample with over 250,000 clones, over 75% of them seen once. The clonotype was recovered from a woman aged 65 to 85 with COVID-19, enrolled during active disease. The rearrangement joins TRBV27 to TRBJ2-2; 9 positions agree with TRBD1. Sequenced material: peripheral blood. The CDR3 nucleotides read TGTGCCAGCAGTGCGGGACAGGGGAACACCGGGGAGCTGTTTTTT. Translated, it gives CASSAGQGNTGELFF.